This TCR beta chain was identified during a study of blood T cell repertoires in COVID-19. V shed 7 bases and J shed 3 bases, with 17 bases lying between them. The CDR3 consists of 14 residues. Germline CDR1 is SGHDT and CDR2 is YYEEEE. Clones were read by immunoSEQ multiplex PCR, and TCRdb kept only the in-frame ones, dropping some. The sample carries approximately 18,000 clones, around 86% recorded once. This chain links TRBV5-6 with TRBJ2-7, with D hard to call. The clonotype was recovered from a human donor with active COVID-19. The donor label of this sample is uncertain. The sequencing sample was made of peripheral blood. The CDR3 DNA sequence: TGTGCCAGCTCTCACCTGGAGAGAGACTACGAGCAGTACTTC. Amino acid sequence: CASSHLERDYEQYF.